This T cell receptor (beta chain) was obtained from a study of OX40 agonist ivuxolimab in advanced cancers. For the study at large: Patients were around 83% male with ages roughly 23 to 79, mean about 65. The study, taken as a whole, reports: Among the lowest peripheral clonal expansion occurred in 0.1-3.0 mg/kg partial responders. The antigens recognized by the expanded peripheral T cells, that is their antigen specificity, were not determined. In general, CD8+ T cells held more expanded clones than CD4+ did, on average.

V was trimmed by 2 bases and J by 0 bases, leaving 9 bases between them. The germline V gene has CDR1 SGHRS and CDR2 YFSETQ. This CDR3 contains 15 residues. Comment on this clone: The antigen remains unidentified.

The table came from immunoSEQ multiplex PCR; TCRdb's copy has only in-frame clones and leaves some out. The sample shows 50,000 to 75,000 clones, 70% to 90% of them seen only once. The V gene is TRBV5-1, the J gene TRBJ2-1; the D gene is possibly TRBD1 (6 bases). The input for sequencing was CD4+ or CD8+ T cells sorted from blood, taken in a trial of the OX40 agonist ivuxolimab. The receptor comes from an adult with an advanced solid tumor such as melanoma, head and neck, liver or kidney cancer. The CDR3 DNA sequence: TGCGCCAGCAGCTTCGGACAGAACTCCTACAATGAGCAGTTCTTC. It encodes CASSFGQNSYNEQFF.